The subject of this entry is one TCR beta chain. The data stem from a study of blood T cell repertoires in COVID-19. Turning to the study itself: The study drew acute and convalescent COVID-19 samples from the United States, Italy and Spain.

Deletions cut 5 bases from V and 6 bases from J, with 23 bases between. The CDR3 sequence is 17 residues long. Germline CDR1 is SGHTA and CDR2 is FQGTGA. Per the authors' pipeline: Reference gene primers were amplified, and this amplification served to estimate nucleated cell counts. Data came from immunoSEQ multiplex PCR; TCRdb stores just in-frame clones and leaves some out. The DNA gave D and trimming, while V, J and clone size come from that table. The sample lists almost 40,000 clones; about 85% were seen once. The sequencing sample was made of peripheral blood. The rearrangement uses TRBV7-3 and TRBJ2-1; perhaps TRBD1 as D (5 bases). The TCR comes from a man between 60 and 75 years old with acute or convalescent COVID-19. CDR3: CASSHGAARGAVNEQFF. CDR3 nucleotides: TGTGCCAGCAGCCATGGGGCAGCTAGGGGTGCGGTCAATGAGCAGTTCTTC.